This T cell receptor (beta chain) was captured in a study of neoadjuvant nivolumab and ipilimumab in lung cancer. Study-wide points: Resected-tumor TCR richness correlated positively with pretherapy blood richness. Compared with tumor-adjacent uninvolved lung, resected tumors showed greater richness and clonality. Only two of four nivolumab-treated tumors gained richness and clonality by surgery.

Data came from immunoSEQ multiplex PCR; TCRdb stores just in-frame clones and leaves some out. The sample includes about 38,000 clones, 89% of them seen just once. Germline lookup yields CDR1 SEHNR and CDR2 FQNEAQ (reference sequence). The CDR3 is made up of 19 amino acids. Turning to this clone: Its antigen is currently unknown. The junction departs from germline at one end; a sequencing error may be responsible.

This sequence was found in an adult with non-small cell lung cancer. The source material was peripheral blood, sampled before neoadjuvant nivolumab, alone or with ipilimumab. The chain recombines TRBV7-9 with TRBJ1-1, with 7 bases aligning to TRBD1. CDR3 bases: TGTGCCAGCAGCGCATCGGGACAGAGATCTTACACGCCGACACCGAAAACGCAGTTT. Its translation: CASSASGQRSYTPTPKTQF.